The next 2 T cell receptor beta chains were all read from a single sample in a study of cytomegalovirus exposure and HLA in healthy donors. PCR was performed using 60 Vbeta and 13 Jbeta primers. The repertoire was sequenced with immunoSEQ multiplex PCR; TCRdb's copy has only in-frame clones and lacks some. The table records around 120,000 clones, approximately 68% of them present only once. The specimen sequenced was PBMCs. The origin of the receptors is a man aged 25-45 years in good health and CMV-seropositive.

The J gene is TRBJ2-7, the V gene TRBV6-5; a possible D gene is TRBD1 (8 bases). Germline CDR1 MNHEY, CDR2 SVGAGI. Trimming shortened V by 6 bases and J by 5 bases, and 17 bases separated the two germline ends. This CDR3 region has 14 residues. The chain's CDR3 is CASRVTGEGDEQYF. As DNA, the CDR3 is TGTGCCAGCAGAGTGACAGGGGAGGGCGACGAGCAGTACTTC.

This rearrangement joins TRBV27 to TRBJ2-5, with D tentatively TRBD1 (5 bases). Looked up from germline, CDR1 is MNHEY and CDR2 is SMNVEV (reference sequence). V lost 5 bases, J lost 1 base, and 8 bases lay in between. The CDR3 has 13 amino acids. The CDR3 here is CASSNRFQETQYF. CDR3 in DNA: TGTGCCAGCAGTAACAGGTTCCAAGAGACCCAGTACTTC.